The table lists the clone carrying this T cell receptor beta chain with a count of one. CDR1 SNHLY and CDR2 FYNNEI come from the germline V gene. V was clipped by 4 bases and J by 3 bases; unmatched bases: 3. The CDR3 is 14 amino acids. Original analysis: Cell counts per sample came from amplifying reference gene primers. Clones were read by immunoSEQ multiplex PCR, and TCRdb kept only the in-frame ones, dropping some. That table furnishes V, J and clone size, whereas the DNA furnished D and trimming. The sample contains roughly 350,000 clones, approximately 87% of which appear only once. This sample was taken from a study of blood T cell repertoires in COVID-19. About the study: T cells, B-cell-depleted T cells, or PBMCs provided the cDNA or gDNA that served as material.

This clonotype was obtained from a woman aged 50 to 65 with active or convalescent COVID-19. The chain combines TRBV2 with TRBJ1-5; TRBD1 matches at 7 bases. Source material: peripheral blood. CDR3 amino acids: CASSVRGPNQPQHF. The CDR3 DNA follows: TGTGCCAGCAGTGTGAGGGGGCCCAATCAGCCCCAGCATTTT.